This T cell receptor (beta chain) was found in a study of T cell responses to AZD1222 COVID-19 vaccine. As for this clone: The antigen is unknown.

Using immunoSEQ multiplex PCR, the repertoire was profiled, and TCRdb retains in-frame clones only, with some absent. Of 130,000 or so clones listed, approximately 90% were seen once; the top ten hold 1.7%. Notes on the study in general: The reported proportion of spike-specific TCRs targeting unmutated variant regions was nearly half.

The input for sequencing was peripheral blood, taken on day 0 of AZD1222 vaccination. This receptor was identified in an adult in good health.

This chain's CDR3 is CASTANYGYTF. The CDR3 DNA reads as TGTGCCAGCACAGCTAACTATGGCTACACCTTC. The gene calls are TRBV21-1 and TRBJ1-2; the table calls TRBD1, which could not be checked here. TRBV21-1 is a known pseudogene. There are 11 residues in the CDR3.